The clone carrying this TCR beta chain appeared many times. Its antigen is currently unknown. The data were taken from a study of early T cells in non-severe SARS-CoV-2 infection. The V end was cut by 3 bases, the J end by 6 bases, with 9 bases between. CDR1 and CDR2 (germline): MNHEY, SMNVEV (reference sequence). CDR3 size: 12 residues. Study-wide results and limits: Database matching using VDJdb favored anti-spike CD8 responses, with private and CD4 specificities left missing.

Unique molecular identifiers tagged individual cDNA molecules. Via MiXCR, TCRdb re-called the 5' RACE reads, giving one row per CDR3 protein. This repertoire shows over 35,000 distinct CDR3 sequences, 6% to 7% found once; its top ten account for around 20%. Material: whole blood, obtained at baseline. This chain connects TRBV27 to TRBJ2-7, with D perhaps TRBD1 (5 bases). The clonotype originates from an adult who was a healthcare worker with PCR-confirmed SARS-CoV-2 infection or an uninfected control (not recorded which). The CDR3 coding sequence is TGTGCCAGCAGTTTCCTCCAGGGCGAGCAGTACTTC. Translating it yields CASSFLQGEQYF.